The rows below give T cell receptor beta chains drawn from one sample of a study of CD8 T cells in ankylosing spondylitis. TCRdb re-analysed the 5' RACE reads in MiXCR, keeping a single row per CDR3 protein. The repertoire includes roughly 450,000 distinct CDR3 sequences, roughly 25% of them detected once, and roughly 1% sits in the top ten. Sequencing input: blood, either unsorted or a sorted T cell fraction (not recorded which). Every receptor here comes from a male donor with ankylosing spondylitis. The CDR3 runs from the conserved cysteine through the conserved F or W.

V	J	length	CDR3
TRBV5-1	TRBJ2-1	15	CASSLARTTGNEQFF
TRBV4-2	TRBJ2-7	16	CASSLSPTSGDYEQYF
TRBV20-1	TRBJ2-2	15	CSATPGGPGTGELFF
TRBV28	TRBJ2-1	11	CASRYQREQFF
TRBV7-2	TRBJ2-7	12	CASSLGGSPQYF
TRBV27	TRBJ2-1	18	CASSSITQLAALSNEQFF
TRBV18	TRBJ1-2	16	CASSPTGPPTGYGYTF
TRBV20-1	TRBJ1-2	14	CSARPRTGPYGYTF
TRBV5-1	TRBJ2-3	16	CASSLRASGYTDTQYF
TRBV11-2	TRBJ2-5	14	CASSLGPRGETQYF
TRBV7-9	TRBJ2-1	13	CASSLLVYPEQFF